This T cell receptor beta chain was captured in a study of CD8 T cells in ankylosing spondylitis. The study, taken as a whole, reports: Seemingly characteristic of ankylosing spondylitis blood was a TCR beta motif consisting of fewer than 10 highly homologous variants. Clones linked with disease were CD8+ and fairly uncommon in the peripheral blood. Reported data indicate significant enrichment of disease-linked clones within matched ankylosing spondylitis synovial fluid.

Libraries of TCR beta came from quantitative 5'-RACE with molecular barcodes. TCRdb reanalysed the 5' RACE reads using MiXCR and keeps one entry per CDR3 protein. The repertoire holds approximately 25,000 distinct CDR3 sequences, with less than 20% as singletons. Within the sample, this clonotype is medium-sized (0.01 to 0.1%). The antigen is unknown. The V end lost 3 bases, the J end lost 2 bases, and 9 bases lay between the germline ends. CDR1 and CDR2 (germline): DFQATT, SNEGSKA (reference sequence). The CDR3 has 13 amino acids. The specimen sequenced was blood. This clonotype was sampled from a male donor with ankylosing spondylitis or in good health (not recorded which). The genes are TRBV20-1 and TRBJ2-3; weak D call: TRBD2 (6 bases). CDR3 sequence reads: CSASRDSTDTQYF. The CDR3 nucleotides are TGCAGTGCTAGCCGGGACTCCACAGATACGCAGTATTTT.